This T cell receptor (beta chain) comes out of a study of blood T cell repertoires in COVID-19. About the study: From the United States, Italy and Spain came samples of acute and convalescent COVID-19. The analysed material was cDNA or gDNA that came from T cells, B-cell-depleted T cells, or PBMCs.

Per the original data handling: Amplifying reference gene primers gave estimates of nucleated cell counts. TCRdb's copy holds only in-frame clones and misses some; the assay was immunoSEQ multiplex PCR. V, J and clone size were drawn from that table, and D and trimming were deduced from the DNA. The table has 25,000 to 30,000 clones, 85% to 90% seen once; the top ten hold around 15%. V was clipped by 3 bases and J by 1 base, with 10 bases between them. The CDR3 is 14 residues long. CDR1 SGHNT and CDR2 YYREEE come from the germline V gene (reference sequence). The source of this sequence is a man between 70 and 80 years old with acute or convalescent COVID-19. The sample taken for sequencing was peripheral blood. The chain is built from TRBV5-4 and TRBJ2-5, with D unclear. The CDR3 loop is CASSSKRSQETQYF. The DNA for the CDR3 is TGTGCCAGCAGCTCAAAGCGTTCCCAAGAGACCCAGTACTTC. Combining the CDR3 with reference TRBV5-4 and TRBJ2-5 gives the whole variable domain ETGVTQSPTHLIKTRGQQVTLRCSSQSGHNTVSWYQQALGQGPQFIFQYYREEENGRGNFPPRFSGLQFPNYSSELNVNALELDDSALYLCASSSKRSQETQYFGPGTRLLVL.